What follows are 28 T cell receptor beta chains derived from one specimen sequenced in a study of T-cell reconstitution after alpha-beta-depleted transplantation in children. This sample's TCRbeta library carried unique molecular identifier barcodes. TCRdb re-called the PCR reads through MiXCR, storing one row per CDR3 protein. Among hundreds of thousands of distinct CDR3 sequences listed, about an eighth were seen once. The sequences come from PBMCs, mostly from graft donor cells, collected 360 days after TCRalphabeta/CD19-depleted stem cell transplant. Source of these receptors: a male patient younger than 18 who had a stem cell transplant for acute myeloid leukemia, so the T cells may come from the graft donor.

This chain uses TRBV20-1 with TRBJ2-3; D may be TRBD1 or TRBD2 (7 bases each). CDR3 length: 16 residues. Looked up from germline, CDR1 is DFQATT and CDR2 is SNEGSKA (reference sequence). V was shortened by 4 bases and J by 0 bases, with 17 bases between the two germline ends. CDR3 region: CSATGGRDVSTDTQYF. The CDR3 coding sequence is TGCAGTGCTACAGGGGGGAGGGACGTTAGCACAGATACGCAGTATTTT.

In this sample, this clonotype turned up many times. V usage is TRBV15 and J usage is TRBJ2-5, with D perhaps matching TRBD1 (5 bases). Germline V gene lookup returns CDR1 LNHNV and CDR2 YYDKDF (reference sequence). The V gene lost 0 bases and the J gene lost 4 bases, with 12 bases spanning the gap. This CDR3 spans 15 amino acids. The CDR3 sequence: CATSRDGQGGETQYF. In DNA, the CDR3 is TGTGCCACCAGCAGAGATGGGCAGGGCGGAGAGACCCAGTACTTC.

The chain couples TRBV3-1 to TRBJ2-7, with 8 positions matching TRBD1. Trimming cost V 6 bases and J 2 bases; bases outside gene matches: 6. The CDR3 sequence is 14 residues long. The V gene's germline CDR1 is LGHDT and CDR2 YNNKEL (reference sequence). The CDR3, as DNA: TGTGCCAGCAGGCCTACAGGGGGAGCCTACGAGCAGTACTTC. It translates to CASRPTGGAYEQYF.

This clonotype was detected many times. The rearrangement links TRBV29-1 to TRBJ1-1; D call uncertain. V dropped 7 bases and J dropped 1 base, with 13 bases sitting between them. Germline assignment: CDR1 SQVTM and CDR2 ANQGSEA. The length of the CDR3 is 13 residues. This CDR3 is CSGSGRWNTEAFF. CDR3 in DNA: TGCAGCGGCTCGGGGAGATGGAACACTGAAGCTTTCTTT.

The table lists this clonotype with a few counts. The genes are TRBV7-9 and TRBJ2-7, with 14 nucleotides matching TRBD2. Germline V gives CDR1 SEHNR, CDR2 FQNEAQ (reference sequence). The CDR3 has 17 residues. V gave up 5 bases and J gave up 1 base; unmatched junction bases: 7. CDR3 protein: CASSPGLAGDRSYEQYF. The CDR3 DNA follows: TGTGCCAGCAGCCCGGGACTAGCGGGAGATAGGTCCTACGAGCAGTACTTC.

This clonotype showed up just a few times. The V call is TRBV4-3, the J call TRBJ2-7; D is perhaps TRBD1 (5 bases). The germline V gene encodes CDR1 LGHNA and CDR2 YSLEER. The CDR3 totals 14 residues. Trimming cost V 0 bases and J 5 bases, with 11 bases left between them. The CDR3 loop reads CASSQDFRAHEQYF. In DNA form, the CDR3 reads TGCGCCAGCAGCCAAGATTTCAGGGCCCACGAGCAGTACTTC.

To note about this clonotype: One end of the junction does not line up with germline, which may come from a read error. This chain uses TRBV13 with TRBJ1-5; no firm D call. The CDR3 runs 15 residues. The V gene's germline CDR1 is PRHDT and CDR2 FYEKMQ (reference sequence). CDR3 amino acids: CTSSLGQELGQPQHF. CDR3 coding DNA: TGTACCAGCAGTTTAGGGCAGGAACTGGGTCAGCCCCAGCATTTT.

At least ten counts were recorded for this clonotype. The V call is TRBV5-1, the J call TRBJ2-7; the match to TRBD2 covers 13 bases. The CDR3 consists of 16 residues. The V gene's germline CDR1 is SGHRS and CDR2 YFSETQ. The trim removed 3 bases at V and 4 bases at J, leaving 7 bases unmatched. The CDR3 loop reads CASSSGLAGRSYEQYF. DNA for the CDR3: TGCGCCAGCAGCTCGGGACTAGCGGGAAGGTCGTACGAGCAGTACTTC. The variable domain in full, completed from reference TRBV5-1 and TRBJ2-7, reads KAGVTQTPRYLIKTRGQQVTLSCSPISGHRSVSWYQQTPGQGLQFLFEYFSETQRNKGNFPGRFSGRQFSNSRSEMNVSTLELGDSALYLCASSSGLAGRSYEQYFGPGTRLTVT.

This chain uses TRBV6-1 with TRBJ2-1, with D uncertain. The CDR3 is 14 residues long. Trimming removed 6 bases at V and 8 bases at J, with 17 bases between. Germline V CDR1 and CDR2: MNHNS, SASEGT. The CDR3 nucleotides are TGTGCCAGCAGCCGTCCGGTTAGTCGCGATGAGCAGTTCTTC. This encodes CASSRPVSRDEQFF.

This clonotype has just a few counts. This rearrangement joins TRBV10-3 to TRBJ2-1, with 8 bases aligning to TRBD2. The length of the CDR3 is 17 residues. Trimming cost V 0 bases and J 10 bases; bases outside gene matches: 14. Germline CDR1 ENHRY, CDR2 SYGVKD. The CDR3 loop reads CAISESRDPGLGNEQFF. CDR3 in DNA: TGTGCCATCAGTGAGTCGAGAGATCCGGGACTAGGGAACGAGCAGTTCTTC.

This sequence joins TRBV29-1 and TRBJ2-7, with 10 bases identical to TRBD1. Germline assignment: CDR1 SQVTM and CDR2 ANQGSEA. The junction had 3 bases not matched to a gene; V was cut back by 1 base and J by 0 bases. The CDR3 totals 15 residues. The DNA for the CDR3 is TGCAGCGTTGAAGTTGGGACAGGGGCCTCCTACGAGCAGTACTTC. This encodes CSVEVGTGASYEQYF.

This clonotype was detected only a few times. The rearrangement joins TRBV12-3 or TRBV12-4 to TRBJ2-3; D unclear. This CDR3 is built from 14 residues. Trimming pared 4 bases from V and 4 bases from J, leaving 12 bases between. This chain's CDR3 is CASSSLLPPDTQYF. CDR3 bases: TGTGCCAGCAGTTCCCTCCTACCCCCAGATACGCAGTATTTT.

The genes are TRBV29-1 and TRBJ2-1; D may match TRBD1 or TRBD2 (5 bases each). Germline V gene data show CDR1 as SQVTM and CDR2 as ANQGSEA. Trimming took off 4 bases at V and 6 bases at J, with 16 bases between the two ends. The CDR3 is made up of 14 amino acids. The CDR3 bases are TGCAGCGTTGTTCGGGGCAAGGGTACCAATGAGCAGTTCTTC. Translated: CSVVRGKGTNEQFF.

The V gene is TRBV29-1, the J gene TRBJ2-3, with a possible D match to TRBD1 (6 bases). The CDR3 covers 13 residues. The germline gives CDR1 SQVTM, CDR2 ANQGSEA. Trimming took off 4 bases at V and 5 bases at J, with 13 bases between the two ends. In nucleotides, the CDR3 is TGCAGCGTTGCAAGGGGGAGAGAAGATACGCAGTATTTT. Protein sequence: CSVARGREDTQYF.

The J gene is TRBJ2-1, the V gene TRBV12-3 or TRBV12-4, with D maybe TRBD2 (6 bases). The CDR3 is made up of 20 amino acids. Trimming stripped 5 bases from V and 0 bases from J, with 26 bases between. This chain's CDR3 is CASSPPLAYRSYSSYNEQFF. Written as DNA, the CDR3 is TGTGCCAGCAGTCCCCCCCTAGCGTACAGATCGTACTCCTCCTACAATGAGCAGTTCTTC.

This clonotype has more than one count but fewer than ten. The V gene is TRBV15, the J gene TRBJ2-7; unclear D gene. The germline gives CDR1 LNHNV, CDR2 YYDKDF (reference sequence). CDR3 length: 16 amino acids. The V and J ends lost 0 bases and 6 bases respectively, with 18 bases between them. The CDR3 protein is CATSRDPPTPNGEQYF. DNA for the CDR3: TGTGCCACCAGCAGAGATCCGCCTACCCCCAACGGCGAGCAGTACTTC.

The chain combines TRBV20-1 with TRBJ2-7, with 8 bases aligning to TRBD2. V shed 5 bases, J shed 0 bases, and the junction held 12 bases outside the gene matches. Looked up from germline, CDR1 is DFQATT and CDR2 is SNEGSKA (reference sequence). This CDR3 contains 16 residues. This chain's CDR3 is CSAPRTSRVSSYEQYF. In DNA form, the CDR3 reads TGCAGTGCTCCCCGGACTAGCAGGGTTAGCTCCTACGAGCAGTACTTC.

This clonotype occurred a few times. The chain recombines TRBV4-3 with TRBJ2-1, with 9 bases aligning to TRBD2. V shed 1 base, J shed 12 bases, and the junction held 10 bases outside the gene matches. Germline loops: CDR1 LGHNA, CDR2 YSLEER. The CDR3 is made up of 15 amino acids. CDR3 bases: TGCGCCAGCAGCCAAGGACTAGCGGCCATTTCTGGGCAGTTCTTC. It yields the protein CASSQGLAAISGQFF.

The chain has TRBV7-9 and TRBJ2-3; TRBD2 matches at 10 bases. CDR3 size: 16 residues. The V segment lost 3 bases and the J segment 2 bases; nucleotides outside the gene matches: 5. From germline, CDR1 is SEHNR and CDR2 FQNEAQ (reference sequence). The chain's CDR3 is CASSFWTSGDTDTQYF. The CDR3 DNA reads TGTGCCAGCAGCTTCTGGACTAGCGGAGACACAGATACGCAGTATTTT.

The chain is built from TRBV28 and TRBJ2-7; no firm D call. The CDR3 has 15 amino acids. The V end lost 7 bases, the J end lost 4 bases, and 20 bases lay between the germline ends. Germline assignment: CDR1 MDHEN and CDR2 SYDVKM. DNA of the CDR3: TGTGCCAGCACGCCGAGAGACCCTCGCTCGTACGAGCAGTACTTC. This sequence encodes CASTPRDPRSYEQYF.

The table lists this clonotype with many counts. Here the CDR3 omits its conserved ending phenylalanine or tryptophan, so a read error is the likely source. V usage is TRBV7-9 and J usage is TRBJ2-1; D not certain. V dropped 5 bases and J dropped 1 base, with 18 bases sitting between them. This CDR3 region has 17 residues. Germline loops: CDR1 SEHNR, CDR2 FQNEAQ (reference sequence). The CDR3: CASSSLSTSSSYNEQFL. CDR3 bases: TGTGCCAGCAGCAGCTTAAGTACCTCTTCTTCCTACAATGAGCAGTTCCTC.

This clonotype has more than one count but fewer than ten. This sequence joins TRBV29-1 and TRBJ2-7; 7 bases are shared with TRBD1. Germline-derived CDR1 and CDR2 are SQVTM and ANQGSEA. V was pared by 5 bases and J by 2 bases, with 12 bases of the junction left unmatched. CDR3 length: 15 residues. CDR3 amino acids: CSVSWATGVAYEQYF. The CDR3 bases are TGCAGCGTTTCTTGGGCAACAGGGGTAGCCTACGAGCAGTACTTC.

The V and J genes are TRBV29-1 and TRBJ2-1, with 11 bases aligning to TRBD2. The length of the CDR3 is 15 residues. CDR1 is SQVTM, CDR2 ANQGSEA, per germline. V shed 3 bases, J shed 7 bases, and the junction held 8 bases outside the gene matches. CDR3 region: CSVDYTSGSQNEQFF. The CDR3 DNA is TGCAGCGTTGATTACACTAGCGGGAGTCAAAATGAGCAGTTCTTC.

This clonotype was found a few times. The chain is built from TRBV12-3 or TRBV12-4 and TRBJ2-1; 8 bases map to TRBD2. CDR3 size: 17 residues. J was trimmed by 1 base and V by 5 bases; bases with no gene match: 10. The chain's CDR3 is CASSTGTSRGSYNEQFF. The CDR3 DNA sequence: TGTGCCAGCAGTACCGGGACTAGTAGGGGGTCCTACAATGAGCAGTTCTTC.

The chain has TRBV19 and TRBJ2-7; D not resolved. The CDR3 runs to 12 residues. Germline CDR1 reads LNHDA; CDR2 reads SQIVND (reference sequence). Trimming took 6 bases from V and 4 from J, leaving 10 bases between them. The chain's CDR3 is CASSSQLYEQYF. In DNA form, the CDR3 reads TGTGCCAGTAGCTCCCAATTATACGAGCAGTACTTC.

The CDR3 sequence: CASSLFGDTEAFF. For the CDR3, the DNA is TGTGCCAGCAGCTTATTCGGGGACACTGAAGCTTTCTTT. The rearrangement joins TRBV7-6 to TRBJ1-1; D gene ambiguous. The CDR3 covers 13 residues. Germline V gene lookup returns CDR1 SGHVS and CDR2 FNYEAQ. Trimming took 2 bases from V and 3 from J, leaving 7 bases between them.

The chain is built from TRBV5-1 and TRBJ2-3; TRBD2 matches at 13 bases. The germline V gene encodes CDR1 SGHRS and CDR2 YFSETQ. The CDR3 spans 20 residues. V lost 0 bases to trimming and J lost 4 bases; unmatched junction nucleotides: 14. The CDR3 spells CASSLGTSGRRPQWADTQYF. The DNA of the CDR3 is TGCGCCAGCAGCTTGGGGACTAGCGGGAGAAGGCCGCAATGGGCAGATACGCAGTATTTT.

In its sample, this clonotype was seen many times. The chain couples TRBV12-3 or TRBV12-4 to TRBJ2-5; TRBD2 aligns across 7 bases. The CDR3 length is 13 residues. After removal of 3 bases from V and 5 bases from J, the junction contained 3 bases not matched to a gene. CDR3 protein: CASSFLGGETQYF. CDR3 coding DNA: TGTGCCAGCAGTTTTCTGGGGGGGGAGACCCAGTACTTC.